Shown below are 19 T cell receptor beta chains from a single sample sequenced in a study of T cells in localized non-small cell lung cancer. TCRdb's table, derived via immunoSEQ multiplex PCR, lists solely in-frame clones and lacks some. This table holds 13,000 to 15,000 clones, approximately 90% found once. Sequencing was performed on peripheral blood mononuclear cells, taken before any cancer treatment. These receptors were obtained from a man aged 35 to 69 with stage III lung adenocarcinoma.

The chain uses TRBV18 and TRBJ1-6; 8 positions match TRBD1. The trim removed 0 bases at V and 6 bases at J, leaving 10 bases unmatched. The CDR3 runs 18 residues. Germline V CDR1 and CDR2: KGHSH, LQKENI. The CDR3 reads CASSPPQTRQGRNSPLHF. The CDR3 coding sequence is TGTGCCAGCTCACCACCCCAAACTCGACAGGGGCGTAATTCACCCCTCCACTTT.

This chain joins TRBV4-2 and TRBJ1-3, with D unresolved. With 4 bases removed from V and 0 bases from J, the gap between germline ends came to 7 bases. This CDR3 has 14 residues. Germline V gives CDR1 LGHNA, CDR2 YNFKEQ. The CDR3 DNA reads TGTGCCAGCAGCCTGACGAGCTCTGGAAACACCATATATTTT. Translating gives CASSLTSSGNTIYF.

The rearrangement uses TRBV29-1 and TRBJ2-7; perhaps TRBD1 as D (5 bases). The germline CDR1 and CDR2 sequences are SQVTM and ANQGSEA. V lost 6 bases and J 3 bases, leaving 9 bases between the germline ends. The CDR3 contains 11 residues. CDR3 nucleotide sequence: TGCAGCGTGGATGACAGCTACGAGCAGTACTTC. The encoded protein is CSVDDSYEQYF.

The gene calls are TRBV5-1 and TRBJ1-1; 9 bases are a match to TRBD1. Unmatched junction bases numbered 11, after V lost 0 bases and J lost 2 bases. The CDR3 loop spans 18 amino acids. Germline V CDR1 and CDR2: SGHRS, YFSETQ. The CDR3, as DNA: TGCGCCAGCAGCTTGGCCTTCGCCGGGACAGGGAAAAACACTGAAGCTTTCTTT. Protein: CASSLAFAGTGKNTEAFF. The full variable domain, rest sourced from reference TRBV5-1 and TRBJ1-1, is KAGVTQTPRYLIKTRGQQVTLSCSPISGHRSVSWYQQTPGQGLQFLFEYFSETQRNKGNFPGRFSGRQFSNSRSEMNVSTLELGDSALYLCASSLAFAGTGKNTEAFFGQGTRLTVV.

The chain has TRBV28 and TRBJ1-1; no definite D call. CDR3 length: 14 residues. Germline CDR1 is MDHEN and CDR2 is SYDVKM. V was clipped by 3 bases and J by 1 base, with 9 bases between them. The CDR3 is CASSLHQTNTEAFF. In nucleotides, the CDR3 is TGTGCCAGCAGTTTGCATCAAACGAACACTGAAGCTTTCTTT.

This clone is a singleton in its sample. The V and J genes are TRBV15 and TRBJ1-4; D not certain. V lost 0 bases and J lost 10, with 6 bases in between. The CDR3 totals 12 residues. Germline V gene lookup returns CDR1 LNHNV and CDR2 YYDKDF (reference sequence). CDR3 DNA sequence: TGTGCCACCAGCAGAGATCACGGAAAACTGTTTTTT. The encoded protein is CATSRDHGKLFF.

The chain combines TRBV19 with TRBJ1-5; TRBD1 matches 9 bases. The germline gives CDR1 LNHDA, CDR2 SQIVND (reference sequence). The CDR3 sequence is 15 residues long. The V and J ends lost 4 bases and 7 bases, in that order; junction bases with no gene match: 8. The CDR3 sequence: CASSTVQGAKQPQHF. The DNA for the CDR3 is TGTGCCAGTAGTACCGTACAGGGGGCTAAGCAGCCCCAGCATTTT. Combining the CDR3 with reference TRBV19 and TRBJ1-5 gives the whole variable domain DGGITQSPKYLFRKEGQNVTLSCEQNLNHDAMYWYRQDPGQGLRLIYYSQIVNDFQKGDIAEGYSVSREKKESFPLTVTSAQKNPTAFYLCASSTVQGAKQPQHFGDGTRLSIL.

The chain combines TRBV5-6 with TRBJ2-7; 12 bases align to TRBD2. CDR1 is SGHDT, CDR2 YYEEEE, per germline. V lost 3 bases to trimming and J lost 5 bases; unmatched junction nucleotides: 3. The CDR3 covers 14 residues. The CDR3 nucleotides are TGTGCCAGCAGCTCCGGACTAGCGGGACACGAGCAGTACTTC. Its translation is CASSSGLAGHEQYF.

The chain employs TRBV7-8 and TRBJ2-5; the D gene is possibly TRBD2 (7 bases). The CDR3 is made up of 18 amino acids. V was shortened by 1 base and J by 1 base, with 19 bases between the two germline ends. Per the germline V gene, CDR1 is SGHVS and CDR2 is FQNEAQ. The CDR3 is CASSLGRRGRIGQETQYF. DNA of the CDR3: TGTGCCAGCAGCTTAGGACGGCGGGGGCGGATAGGCCAAGAGACCCAGTACTTC.

The V and J genes are TRBV6-6 and TRBJ2-7; no reliable D call. The CDR3 length is 13 residues. The germline gives CDR1 MNHNY, CDR2 SVGAGI (reference sequence). V was cut by 2 bases and J by 5 bases, with 10 bases left in between. In DNA, the CDR3 is TGTGCCAGCAGTTACGGGGAATGGAACGAGCAGTACTTC. Translating it yields CASSYGEWNEQYF.

The chain links TRBV6-6 to TRBJ2-7; D is unclear. The CDR3 runs to 11 residues. The ends were cut back, 2 bases at V and 4 bases at J, with 3 bases in the middle. CDR1 MNHNY and CDR2 SVGAGI come from the germline V gene (reference sequence). The CDR3 nucleotides read TGTGCCAGCAGTTACACATACGAGCAGTACTTC. This translates into CASSYTYEQYF.

Turning to this clone: One end of the junction varies from germline; a read error may be responsible. The chain has TRBV29-1 and TRBJ2-7; 7 nucleotides match TRBD1. This CDR3 comprises 11 residues. Germline CDR1 and CDR2: SQVTM and ANQGSEA. The CDR3 here is CSVVSQTGQNF. Here the CDR3 DNA reads TGCAGCGTAGTTTCGCAGACGGGACAGAACTTC.

This chain joins TRBV5-8 and TRBJ2-5; D not resolved. Gene TRBJ2-7 matches the end of the DNA better, so the J call may be wrong. CDR3 size: 11 residues. The V gene's germline CDR1 is SGHTS and CDR2 YDEGEE. This chain's CDR3 is CASSLLSEQYF. CDR3 DNA sequence: TGTGCCAGCAGCTTGTTAAGCGAGCAGTACTTC.

Only one count was recorded for this clone. The chain recombines TRBV6-5 with TRBJ1-3; D uncertain. Germline V CDR1 and CDR2: MNHEY, SVGAGI. The CDR3 is 12 amino acids. V was pared by 8 bases and J by 3 bases, with 8 bases between. The CDR3 DNA reads as TGTGCCAGCGGATTGAGTGGAAACACCATATATTTT. It encodes CASGLSGNTIYF.

The J gene is TRBJ1-4, the V gene TRBV29-1, with TRBD1 identical over 8 bases. With 4 bases clipped from V and 8 bases from J, the junction kept 21 bases outside the gene matches. CDR1 is SQVTM and CDR2 is ANQGSEA in the germline V gene. CDR3 length: 18 amino acids. CDR3 region: CSVGPTGTGPTVGEKLFF. In DNA form, the CDR3 reads TGCAGCGTTGGACCTACCGGGACAGGACCAACCGTGGGGGAAAAACTGTTTTTT.

The V and J genes are TRBV7-2 and TRBJ2-5, with D possibly being TRBD2 (5 bases). Germline loops: CDR1 SGHTA, CDR2 FQGNSA. With 0 bases removed from V and 4 bases from J, the gap between germline ends came to 6 bases. The length of the CDR3 is 13 residues. For the CDR3, the DNA is TGTGCCAGCAGCTTAGCAGGGAGAGAGACCCAGTACTTC. It yields the protein CASSLAGRETQYF.

This rearrangement joins TRBV18 to TRBJ2-1; unclear D gene. CDR3 length equals 12 residues. Germline V gives CDR1 KGHSH, CDR2 LQKENI. Trimming cost V 6 bases and J 6 bases, with 9 bases left between them. The CDR3 nucleotides are TGTGCCAGCTCCCTTTTGAGCAATGAGCAGTTCTTC. Translating it yields CASSLLSNEQFF.

This rearrangement joins TRBV7-9 to TRBJ2-3; weak D call: TRBD2 (6 bases). V shed 8 bases and J shed 0 bases, with 15 bases lying between them. CDR1 SEHNR and CDR2 FQNEAQ come from the germline V gene (reference sequence). The CDR3 extends over 15 amino acids. DNA for the CDR3: TGTGCCAGCGGATCGAGTGGACTAAGCACAGATACGCAGTATTTT. Protein product: CASGSSGLSTDTQYF.

The rearrangement links TRBV5-4 to TRBJ2-7; 14 bases agree with TRBD2. The germline gives CDR1 SGHNT, CDR2 YYREEE (reference sequence). V dropped 3 bases and J dropped 4; count of bases not matched to a gene: 9. CDR3 length equals 17 residues. The CDR3: CASSSRLAGGVTYEQYF. The CDR3 DNA reads as TGTGCCAGCAGCTCACGACTAGCGGGAGGGGTAACTTACGAGCAGTACTTC.